The source of this TCR beta chain is a study of blood T cell repertoires in COVID-19. About the study: COVID-19 samples collected from the United States, Italy and Spain covered acute and convalescent phases. From T cells, B-cell-depleted T cells, or PBMCs came the material, which was cDNA or gDNA.

Original data processing: Cell counts per sample came from amplifying reference gene primers. Clones were read by immunoSEQ multiplex PCR, and TCRdb kept only the in-frame ones, dropping some. That table furnishes V, J and clone size, whereas the DNA furnished D and trimming. The sample shows 85,000 to 130,000 clones, over 85% of them seen only once. CDR3 size: 15 residues. CDR1 is LNHDA and CDR2 is SQIVND in the germline V gene (reference sequence). This clone was detected only a few times. One junction end disagrees with the germline gene, perhaps due to a read error. Sequencing was carried out using peripheral blood. The clonotype originates from a man in his 70s with acute or convalescent COVID-19. The V gene is TRBV19, the J gene TRBJ2-1; tentative D call: TRBD1 (5 bases). The CDR3 sequence is CASTIGVADYNEQFF. The CDR3 DNA reads as TGTGCCAGTACTATAGGGGTAGCAGATTACAATGAGCAGTTCTTC.